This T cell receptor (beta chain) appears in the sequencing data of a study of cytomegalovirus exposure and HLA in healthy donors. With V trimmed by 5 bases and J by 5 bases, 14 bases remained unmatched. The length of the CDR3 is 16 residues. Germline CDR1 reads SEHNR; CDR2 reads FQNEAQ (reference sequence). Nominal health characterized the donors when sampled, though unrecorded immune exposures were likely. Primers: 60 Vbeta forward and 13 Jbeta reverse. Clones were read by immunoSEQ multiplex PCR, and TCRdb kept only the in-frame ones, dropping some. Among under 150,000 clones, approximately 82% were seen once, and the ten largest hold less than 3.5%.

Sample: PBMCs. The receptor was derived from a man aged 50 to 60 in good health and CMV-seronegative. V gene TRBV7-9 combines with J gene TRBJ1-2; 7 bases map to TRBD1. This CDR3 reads CASSGSVLGTEYGYTF. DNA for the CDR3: TGTGCCAGCAGCGGCAGCGTCCTCGGGACAGAGTATGGCTACACCTTC.